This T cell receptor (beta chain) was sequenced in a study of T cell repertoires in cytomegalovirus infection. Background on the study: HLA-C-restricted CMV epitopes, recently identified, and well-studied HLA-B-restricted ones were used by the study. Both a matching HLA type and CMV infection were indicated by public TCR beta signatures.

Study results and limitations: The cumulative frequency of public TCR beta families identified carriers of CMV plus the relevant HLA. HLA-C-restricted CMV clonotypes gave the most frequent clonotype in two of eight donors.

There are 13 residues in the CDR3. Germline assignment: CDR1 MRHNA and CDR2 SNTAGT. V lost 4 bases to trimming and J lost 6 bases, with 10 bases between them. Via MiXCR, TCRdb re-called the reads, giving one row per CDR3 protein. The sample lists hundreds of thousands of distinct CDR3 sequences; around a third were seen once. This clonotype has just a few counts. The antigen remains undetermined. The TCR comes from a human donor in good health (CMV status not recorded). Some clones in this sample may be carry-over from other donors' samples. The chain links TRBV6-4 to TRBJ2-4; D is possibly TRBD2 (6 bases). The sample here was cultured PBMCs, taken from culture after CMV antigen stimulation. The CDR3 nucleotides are TGTGCCAGCAGTGTTCCGGGACTAAACATTCAGTACTTC. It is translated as CASSVPGLNIQYF.